These 25 T cell receptor beta chains originate from one sample sequenced in a study of cytomegalovirus exposure and HLA in healthy donors. Sequencing used immunoSEQ multiplex PCR; TCRdb keeps in-frame clones, though not all of them. Of fewer than 400,000 clones in the sample, 75% to 90% were seen once. Specimen: PBMCs. The receptor set was obtained from a woman under 30 in good health and CMV-seronegative.

The gene calls are TRBV27 and TRBJ2-1, with D possibly matching TRBD2 (6 bases). V was pared by 10 bases and J by 7 bases, with 23 bases between. The CDR3 totals 15 residues. Germline CDR1 MNHEY, CDR2 SMNVEV (reference sequence). The CDR3 bases are TGTGCCACCTCTCCAGAGGGCGGGACGGGGAATGAGCAGTTCTTC. Its protein is CATSPEGGTGNEQFF.

The V call is TRBV28, the J call TRBJ1-2; the match to TRBD1 covers 7 bases. Germline values: CDR1 MDHEN, CDR2 SYDVKM. Trimming at V came to 6 bases and at J to 4 bases, leaving 5 bases not matched to a gene. CDR3 length: 13 residues. CDR3: CASRSGQSYGYTF. Here the CDR3 DNA reads TGTGCCAGCAGATCGGGACAGAGCTATGGCTACACCTTC.

This clone was seen repeatedly, ten times or more. The chain uses TRBV13 and TRBJ1-3; D is unclear. Trimming took 0 bases from V and 0 from J, leaving 12 bases between them. The CDR3 totals 17 residues. Germline CDR1 is PRHDT and CDR2 is FYEKMQ (reference sequence). The CDR3 coding sequence is TGTGCCAGCAGCTTAGGCCTTACTGTCGGCTCTGGAAACACCATATATTTT. It is translated as CASSLGLTVGSGNTIYF.

The chain joins TRBV10-3 to TRBJ2-3, with 9 bases fitting TRBD2. The CDR3 is made up of 16 amino acids. With V trimmed by 4 bases and J by 0 bases, 5 bases remained unmatched. Germline CDR1 and CDR2: ENHRY and SYGVKD. The CDR3 region is CAISGTSGSSTDTQYF. As DNA, the CDR3 is TGTGCCATCAGTGGTACTAGCGGGTCGAGCACAGATACGCAGTATTTT.

This clone was seen only a few times. This chain connects TRBV2 to TRBJ2-7, with D possibly matching TRBD2 (6 bases). Germline V lookup: CDR1 SNHLY, CDR2 FYNNEI. This CDR3 is built from 15 residues. With 3 bases removed from V and 4 bases from J, the gap between germline ends came to 16 bases. The CDR3 spells CASSDPSSVHYEQYF. The CDR3 region has the DNA TGTGCCAGCAGTGACCCCTCTAGCGTGCATTACGAGCAGTACTTC.

The gene calls are TRBV9 and TRBJ1-2, with D perhaps matching TRBD1 (6 bases). Germline values: CDR1 SGDLS, CDR2 YYNGEE. Trimming took 3 bases from V and 5 from J, leaving 14 bases between them. This CDR3 is built from 14 residues. CDR3 sequence: CASSGSRGAYGYTF. The CDR3 coding sequence is TGTGCCAGCAGCGGGAGCAGGGGCGCGTATGGCTACACCTTC.

This chain uses TRBV4-1 with TRBJ1-4; 7 nucleotides line up with TRBD1. The CDR3 is 14 residues long. Trimming cost V 8 bases and J 5 bases; bases outside gene matches: 8. Germline CDR1 reads MGHRA; CDR2 reads YSYEKL. CDR3 amino acids: CASSRAGGNEKLFF. For the CDR3, the DNA is TGCGCCAGCTCCCGGGCAGGGGGGAATGAAAAACTGTTTTTT.

This clone was found a few times. This chain connects TRBV29-1 to TRBJ1-1, with no clear D. V lost 4 bases, J lost 1 base, and 7 bases lay in between. This CDR3 contains 12 residues. Germline V gene lookup returns CDR1 SQVTM and CDR2 ANQGSEA. CDR3 in DNA: TGCAGCGTTGTCGGGTGGAACACTGAAGCTTTCTTT. This translates into CSVVGWNTEAFF.

V usage is TRBV5-1 and J usage is TRBJ2-3; D is unresolved. The germline V gene encodes CDR1 SGHRS and CDR2 YFSETQ. V gave up 7 bases and J gave up 0 bases, with 12 bases separating them. CDR3 length: 14 amino acids. The CDR3 nucleotides are TGCGCCAGCGGCTATGTCCTCAGCACAGATACGCAGTATTTT. It is translated as CASGYVLSTDTQYF.

This chain connects TRBV4-3 to TRBJ2-3; D remains unclear. CDR3 length: 13 amino acids. The V gene's germline CDR1 is LGHNA and CDR2 YSLEER. V was clipped by 0 bases and J by 6 bases, with 7 bases between them. The CDR3, as DNA: TGCGCCAGCAGCCAAGATCTTGTTGATACGCAGTATTTT. This translates into CASSQDLVDTQYF.

CDR3 in DNA: TGCGCCAGCAGCTTGGGGGGACTAGCGGGAAATCCGGGGTTAAATACGCAGTATTTT. It yields the protein CASSLGGLAGNPGLNTQYF. The V gene is TRBV5-1, the J gene TRBJ2-3, with 13 bases fitting TRBD2. The CDR3 runs 19 residues. V trimming: 0 bases; J trimming: 7 bases; junction bases outside the gene matches: 14. Germline V gene lookup returns CDR1 SGHRS and CDR2 YFSETQ.

This chain connects TRBV27 to TRBJ2-7; possibly TRBD1 for D (6 bases). This CDR3 has 13 amino acids. Trimming took 6 bases from V and 1 from J, leaving 10 bases between them. Germline CDR1 MNHEY, CDR2 SMNVEV (reference sequence). The CDR3: CASRQTGSYEQYF. CDR3 nucleotides: TGTGCCAGCAGACAAACAGGGTCCTACGAGCAGTACTTC.

V and J are TRBV9 and TRBJ1-2; TRBD1 matches at 8 bases. Germline V gene lookup returns CDR1 SGDLS and CDR2 YYNGEE. The length of the CDR3 is 15 residues. V lost 3 bases to trimming and J lost 5 bases; unmatched junction nucleotides: 9. This chain's CDR3 is CASSAAPDRGYGYTF. CDR3 coding DNA: TGTGCCAGCAGCGCCGCACCCGACAGGGGTTATGGCTACACCTTC.

This chain joins TRBV5-5 and TRBJ2-5; TRBD1 is a possible D gene (5 bases). The germline V gene encodes CDR1 SGHKS and CDR2 YYEKEE (reference sequence). The length of the CDR3 is 14 residues. Trimming took off 4 bases at V and 5 bases at J, with 15 bases between the two ends. The CDR3 is CASSLTGPTETQYF. CDR3 DNA sequence: TGTGCCAGCAGCCTAACAGGACCTACGGAGACCCAGTACTTC.

The chain links TRBV18 to TRBJ2-4; maybe TRBD2 (6 bases). There are 16 residues in the CDR3. V was trimmed by 3 bases and J by 8 bases, leaving 20 bases between them. CDR1 and CDR2 (germline): KGHSH, LQKENI. The CDR3 region is CASSPWGESVSDIQYF. The CDR3, as DNA: TGTGCCAGCTCACCGTGGGGGGAGTCGGTTTCGGACATTCAGTACTTC.

V and J are TRBV6-5 and TRBJ1-1, with D possibly being TRBD1 (6 bases). The CDR3 totals 14 residues. CDR1 and CDR2 from the germline V gene are MNHEY and SVGAGI. Between the trimmed V and J ends, which lost 2 bases and 1 base, there was a span of 8 bases. The CDR3 nucleotides read TGTGCCAGCAGTTACCTGGACAGGAACACTGAAGCTTTCTTT. Protein sequence: CASSYLDRNTEAFF.

The V call is TRBV5-1, the J call TRBJ2-7, with D possibly matching TRBD1 (6 bases). The CDR3 totals 14 residues. Per germline, CDR1 SGHRS and CDR2 YFSETQ. With 5 bases removed from V and 6 bases from J, the gap between germline ends came to 18 bases. The CDR3: CASSIGQPDGEQYF. CDR3 coding DNA: TGCGCCAGCAGTATCGGACAGCCCGATGGCGAGCAGTACTTC.

The chain joins TRBV29-1 to TRBJ2-1; 10 bases are a match to TRBD2. The CDR3 spans 17 residues. Per the germline V gene, CDR1 is SQVTM and CDR2 is ANQGSEA. The V gene end was trimmed by 6 bases and the J gene end by 2 bases; junction bases not matched to a gene: 13. For the CDR3, the DNA is TGCAGCGTCGAAAACTCAGGACTAGCGGTGACCTACAATGAGCAGTTCTTC. Residues: CSVENSGLAVTYNEQFF.

CDR3 loop: CAISQGLAIGEQYF. The CDR3 DNA follows: TGTGCCATCAGTCAAGGACTAGCGATCGGCGAGCAGTACTTC. The V gene is TRBV10-3, the J gene TRBJ2-7, with 9 bases that match TRBD2. Germline CDR1 ENHRY, CDR2 SYGVKD. The CDR3 sequence is 14 residues long. V shed 5 bases, J shed 6 bases, and the junction held 8 bases outside the gene matches.

V and J are TRBV7-3 and TRBJ2-2; perhaps TRBD2 as D (5 bases). The germline V gene has CDR1 SGHTA and CDR2 FQGTGA. Trimming cost V 3 bases and J 0 bases, with 11 bases left between them. The CDR3 contains 16 residues. The CDR3 DNA is TGTGCCAGCAGCTTTAACCAAGCGGCGAACACCGGGGAGCTGTTTTTT. Residues: CASSFNQAANTGELFF.

J is TRBJ1-4 and V is TRBV28; D is undetermined. V lost 3 bases to trimming and J lost 2 bases, with 13 bases between them. This CDR3 spans 16 amino acids. Germline CDR1 reads MDHEN; CDR2 reads SYDVKM. CDR3 sequence (DNA): TGTGCCAGCAGTTTCTCGGGAAGTGGGACTAATGAAAAACTGTTTTTT. Translating gives CASSFSGSGTNEKLFF.

The chain joins TRBV11-2 to TRBJ2-7, with D possibly matching TRBD1 (6 bases). The length of the CDR3 is 14 residues. V shed 1 base and J shed 5 bases, with 12 bases lying between them. CDR1 is SGHAT, CDR2 FQNNGV, per germline. CDR3 sequence (DNA): TGTGCCAGCAGCTTAGTCAGGGGTAGCGACGAGCAGTACTTC. Translated, it gives CASSLVRGSDEQYF. Full variable domain (missing parts from reference TRBV11-2 and TRBJ2-7): EAGVAQSPRYKIIEKRQSVAFWCNPISGHATLYWYQQILGQGPKLLIQFQNNGVVDDSQLPKDRFSAERLKGVDSTLKIQPAKLEDSAVYLCASSLVRGSDEQYFGPGTRLTVT.

V usage is TRBV18 and J usage is TRBJ2-5, with D unresolved. The CDR3 contains 14 residues. Germline V gene sequence: CDR1 KGHSH, CDR2 LQKENI. V lost 1 base, J lost 5 bases, and 11 bases lay in between. CDR3 DNA: TGTGCCAGCTCACCACTTGAGGATGGGGAGACCCAGTACTTC. Translation: CASSPLEDGETQYF.

The chain is built from TRBV5-6 and TRBJ1-1, with a possible D match to TRBD1 (5 bases). V shed 2 bases and J shed 9 bases, with 17 bases lying between them. Germline V CDR1 and CDR2: SGHDT, YYEEEE. The CDR3 spans 14 residues. CDR3 DNA sequence: TGTGCCAGCAGCTTATTTCAAGGGGCTGGGCAAGCTTTCTTT. Its translation is CASSLFQGAGQAFF.

CDR3 coding DNA: TGTGCCAGCAGCCGAGAGACGGGGGCCTACGAGCAGTACTTC. Encoded protein: CASSRETGAYEQYF. The V gene is TRBV6-5, the J gene TRBJ2-7; maybe TRBD2 (6 bases). Germline V CDR1 and CDR2: MNHEY, SVGAGI. The CDR3 loop spans 14 amino acids. V was pared by 6 bases and J by 2 bases, with 14 bases between.